This entry concerns a single TCR beta chain. The antigen remains undetermined. The CDR3 consists of 16 residues. CDR1 and CDR2 (germline): LNHDA, SQIVND (reference sequence). J lost 3 bases, V lost 4 bases, and 5 bases had no gene match. The source of the sample is a study of blood T cell dynamics during melanoma immunotherapy. Study overall: Metastatic melanoma patients received first-line pembrolizumab or nivolumab plus ipilimumab. Study findings and constraints: The most clonal sorted CD8+ subset, immune-effector cells, was closest to cell-free DNA CDR3 sequences.

Each sorted CD8+ T cell subset had its entire DNA loaded. This table comes from immunoSEQ multiplex PCR, and its TCRdb copy is limited to in-frame clones, with some not included. The sample shows roughly 1,300 clones, around 90% of them seen only once. Time point specified: pre-treatment baseline. Patients with prior systemic cancer treatment, concomitant immunosuppressants, or other active malignancies were excluded. Source: effector memory CD8+ T cells from blood, taken from a patient treated with checkpoint blockade. This sequence was found in a human donor with melanoma. The chain employs TRBV19 and TRBJ2-1; 11 positions agree with TRBD2. The CDR3 DNA reads TGTGCCAGTAGTACGACTAGCGGGAACATCTACAATGAGCAGTTCTTC. Protein product: CASSTTSGNIYNEQFF.